Presented here are 19 T cell receptor beta chains from one specimen sequenced in a study of blood T cell repertoires in COVID-19. Only in-frame clones appear in the TCRdb table, and some are missing; sequencing was by immunoSEQ multiplex PCR. The table records roughly 70,000 clones, approximately 83% of them present only once. The sample taken for sequencing was peripheral blood. The receptors stem from a human donor in a cohort sampled during active COVID-19.

The chain carries TRBV5-6 and TRBJ1-2; 7 nucleotides line up with TRBD1. CDR1 SGHDT and CDR2 YYEEEE come from the germline V gene. Trimming at V came to 4 bases and at J to 4 bases, leaving 4 bases not matched to a gene. This CDR3 has 13 amino acids. CDR3 loop: CASSKTGFYGYTF. CDR3 nucleotide sequence: TGTGCCAGCAGCAAGACAGGGTTCTATGGCTACACCTTC.

The count of this clone is one. The chain carries TRBV6-5 and TRBJ2-7; TRBD1 matches 9 bases. The CDR3 contains 14 residues. The germline V gene has CDR1 MNHEY and CDR2 SVGAGI. V lost 6 bases to trimming and J lost 1 base; unmatched junction nucleotides: 4. CDR3 in amino acids: CASRPGTGSYEQYF. The CDR3 DNA reads as TGTGCCAGCAGACCCGGGACAGGGTCCTACGAGCAGTACTTC.

The chain links TRBV9 to TRBJ2-1; TRBD2 agrees at 8 bases. Trimming removed 1 base from V and 6 bases from J; junction bases left unmatched: 6. The CDR3 length is 15 residues. The germline gives CDR1 SGDLS, CDR2 YYNGEE. As DNA, the CDR3 is TGTGCCAGCAGCGTAAACGGGGGGGAAACCAATGAGCAGTTCTTC. Translation: CASSVNGGETNEQFF.

The chain links TRBV27 to TRBJ1-6; perhaps TRBD1 as D (6 bases). The CDR3 has 18 residues. V was trimmed by 6 bases and J by 0 bases, leaving 18 bases between them. Germline-derived CDR1 and CDR2 are MNHEY and SMNVEV (reference sequence). The CDR3 coding sequence is TGTGCCAGCAGACCCGACAGGTCCTGGGGCTCCTATAATTCACCCCTCCACTTT. Translation: CASRPDRSWGSYNSPLHF.

This sequence joins TRBV19 and TRBJ2-7; 10 bases match TRBD1. Germline V gene data show CDR1 as LNHDA and CDR2 as SQIVND (reference sequence). After removal of 5 bases from V and 4 bases from J, the junction contained 5 bases not matched to a gene. This CDR3 has 14 amino acids. CDR3 DNA sequence: TGTGCCAGTAGTCCGGGACAGGGGACATACGAGCAGTACTTC. Encoded protein: CASSPGQGTYEQYF.

On this clone itself: The junction and the germline gene differ at one end; a read error may be behind it. V usage is TRBV7-2 and J usage is TRBJ2-5; 9 nucleotides match TRBD1. Germline CDR1 and CDR2: SGHTA and FQGNSA. There are 16 residues in the CDR3. This CDR3 is CASSAGQGHFQEPQYF. The DNA of the CDR3 is TGTGCCAGCAGCGCGGGACAGGGACATTTTCAAGAGCCCCAGTACTTC.

CDR3 in amino acids: CASSYSSRDTYEQYF. CDR3 DNA sequence: TGTGCCAGCAGTTACTCAAGCCGGGACACCTACGAGCAGTACTTC. The chain carries TRBV6-6 and TRBJ2-7; D might be TRBD1 (6 bases). The CDR3 covers 15 residues. CDR1 and CDR2 (germline): MNHNY, SVGAGI (reference sequence). The V gene lost 0 bases and the J gene lost 2 bases, with 11 bases spanning the gap.

The chain recombines TRBV7-9 with TRBJ1-4; 9 nucleotides align to TRBD1. There are 14 residues in the CDR3. V lost 5 bases, J lost 7 bases, and 5 bases stayed unmatched. Germline values: CDR1 SEHNR, CDR2 FQNEAQ (reference sequence). The CDR3 is CASSQGTGSEKLFF. The DNA of the CDR3 is TGTGCCAGCAGCCAAGGGACAGGGTCTGAAAAACTGTTTTTT.

This clone appeared once. The chain links TRBV27 to TRBJ1-2, with D uncertain. Deletions cut 6 bases from V and 4 bases from J, with 15 bases between. Looked up from germline, CDR1 is MNHEY and CDR2 is SMNVEV (reference sequence). The CDR3 loop spans 14 amino acids. The CDR3 region is CASSPLGAPYGYTF. The CDR3 nucleotides read TGTGCCAGCAGCCCCTTGGGAGCACCCTATGGCTACACCTTC.

V and J are TRBV27 and TRBJ2-7; 9 nucleotides line up with TRBD2. V lost 6 bases to trimming and J lost 7 bases; unmatched junction nucleotides: 10. The CDR3 runs to 14 residues. Germline-derived CDR1 and CDR2 are MNHEY and SMNVEV (reference sequence). The DNA of the CDR3 is TGTGCCAGCAGAAGAGCGGGGGGATTTTATGAGCAGTACTTC. Amino acid sequence: CASRRAGGFYEQYF.

CDR3 DNA: TGCAGTGCTAGTCCGACAGGGGGCAATCAGCCCCAGCATTTT. Residues: CSASPTGGNQPQHF. The V and J genes are TRBV20-1 and TRBJ1-5, with 8 nucleotides matching TRBD1. J lost 2 bases, V lost 3 bases, and 3 bases had no gene match. CDR3 length: 14 residues. Per the germline V gene, CDR1 is DFQATT and CDR2 is SNEGSKA (reference sequence).

The V and J genes are TRBV18 and TRBJ1-3; 7 bases match TRBD1. Germline values: CDR1 KGHSH, CDR2 LQKENI. The J segment lost 0 bases and the V segment lost 5 bases, leaving 7 bases of the junction unmatched. The CDR3 runs to 16 residues. CDR3 protein: CASSADRPRSGNTIYF. The CDR3 DNA reads as TGTGCCAGCTCAGCGGACAGGCCCCGCTCTGGAAACACCATATATTTT.

The chain carries TRBV6-2 or TRBV6-3 and TRBJ2-7; TRBD2 matches at 7 bases. The CDR3 loop spans 16 amino acids. Germline trimming cut 2 bases from V and 4 bases from J; bases unmatched to any gene: 11. CDR1 and CDR2 from the germline V gene are MNHEY and SVGEGT. CDR3 coding DNA: TGTGCCAGCAGTTACCCCTTAAGCGGGGTGAGGTACGAGCAGTACTTC. This translates into CASSYPLSGVRYEQYF.

This clone was observed a single time. Here the CDR3 DNA reads TGTGCCAGCTCCCCTACGTCGGGATACTATGGCTACACCTTC. Protein product: CASSPTSGYYGYTF. The chain has TRBV7-8 and TRBJ1-2, with no clear D. V lost 8 bases, J lost 3 bases, and 16 bases lay in between. In germline, CDR1 is SGHVS, CDR2 FQNEAQ. The CDR3 runs to 14 residues.

The rearrangement joins TRBV4-1 to TRBJ2-1; 8 bases match TRBD1. The CDR3 runs 15 residues. Germline CDR1 reads MGHRA; CDR2 reads YSYEKL. The V and J ends lost 0 bases and 6 bases, in that order; junction bases with no gene match: 4. The CDR3: CASSQDRGLGNEQFF. CDR3 nucleotide sequence: TGCGCCAGCAGCCAAGACAGGGGGCTAGGCAATGAGCAGTTCTTC.

In its sample, this clone was seen once. The chain combines TRBV11-2 with TRBJ2-3, with TRBD1 matching 7 bases. Trimming took 4 bases from V and 2 from J; bases not matched to a gene: 15. The CDR3 is 18 residues long. Germline assignment: CDR1 SGHAT and CDR2 FQNNGV. This CDR3 is CASSWTGTRDRITDTQYF. CDR3 DNA sequence: TGTGCCAGCAGCTGGACGGGAACTCGGGACAGAATCACAGATACGCAGTATTTT.

The CDR3 reads CASSLGPTAGTGELFF. In DNA, the CDR3 is TGTGCCAGCAGCTTAGGGCCTACGGCGGGCACCGGGGAGCTGTTTTTT. V and J are TRBV5-5 and TRBJ2-2; D is perhaps TRBD2 (5 bases). This CDR3 is built from 16 residues. V lost 2 bases to trimming and J lost 4 bases, with 15 bases between them. Germline-derived CDR1 and CDR2 are SGHKS and YYEKEE (reference sequence).

This rearrangement joins TRBV5-1 to TRBJ2-3, with 7 positions matching TRBD2. The germline V gene encodes CDR1 SGHRS and CDR2 YFSETQ. The junction had 8 bases not matched to a gene; V was cut back by 4 bases and J by 6 bases. This CDR3 spans 14 amino acids. CDR3 in amino acids: CASSPTAGEDTQYF. The CDR3 DNA reads TGCGCCAGCAGCCCGACCGCGGGGGAGGATACGCAGTATTTT.

About this clone: The junction departs from the called germline gene at one end, perhaps through a read error. The V and J genes are TRBV5-1 and TRBJ2-5; weak D call: TRBD2 (6 bases). In germline, CDR1 is SGHRS, CDR2 YFSETQ. This CDR3 region has 13 residues. The CDR3 DNA sequence: TGCGCCACCAGCCGCGGGGACCAAGAGACCCAGTACTTC. This gives the protein CATSRGDQETQYF.